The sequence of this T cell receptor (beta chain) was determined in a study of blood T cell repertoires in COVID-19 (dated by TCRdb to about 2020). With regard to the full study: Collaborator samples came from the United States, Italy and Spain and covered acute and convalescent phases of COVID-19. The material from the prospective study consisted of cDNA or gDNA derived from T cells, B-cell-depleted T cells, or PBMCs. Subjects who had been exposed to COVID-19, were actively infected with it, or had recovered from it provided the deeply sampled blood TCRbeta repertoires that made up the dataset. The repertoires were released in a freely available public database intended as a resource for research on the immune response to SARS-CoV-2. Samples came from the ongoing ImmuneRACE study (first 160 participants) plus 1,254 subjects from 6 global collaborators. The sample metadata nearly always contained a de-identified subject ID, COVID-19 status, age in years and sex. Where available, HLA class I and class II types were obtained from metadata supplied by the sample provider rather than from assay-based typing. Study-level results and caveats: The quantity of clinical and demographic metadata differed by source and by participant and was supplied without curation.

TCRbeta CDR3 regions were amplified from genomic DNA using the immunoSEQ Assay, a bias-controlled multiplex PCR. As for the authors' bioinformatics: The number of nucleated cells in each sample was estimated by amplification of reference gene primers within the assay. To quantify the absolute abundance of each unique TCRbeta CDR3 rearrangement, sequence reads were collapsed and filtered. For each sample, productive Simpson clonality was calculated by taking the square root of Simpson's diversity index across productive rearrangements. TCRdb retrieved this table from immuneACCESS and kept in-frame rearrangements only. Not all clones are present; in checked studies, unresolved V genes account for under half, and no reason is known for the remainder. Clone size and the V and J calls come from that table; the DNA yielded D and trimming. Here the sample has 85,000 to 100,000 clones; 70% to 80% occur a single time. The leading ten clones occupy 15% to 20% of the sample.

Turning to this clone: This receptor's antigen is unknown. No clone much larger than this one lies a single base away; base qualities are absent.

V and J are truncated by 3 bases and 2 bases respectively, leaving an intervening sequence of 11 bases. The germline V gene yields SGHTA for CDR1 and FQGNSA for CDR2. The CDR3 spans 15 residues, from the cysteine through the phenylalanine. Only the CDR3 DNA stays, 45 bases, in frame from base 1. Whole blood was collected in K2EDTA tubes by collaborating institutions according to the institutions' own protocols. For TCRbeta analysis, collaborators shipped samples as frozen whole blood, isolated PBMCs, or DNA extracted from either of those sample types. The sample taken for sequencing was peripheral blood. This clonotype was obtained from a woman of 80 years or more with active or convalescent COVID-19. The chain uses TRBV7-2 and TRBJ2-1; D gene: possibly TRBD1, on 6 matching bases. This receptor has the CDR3 CASSFRDTTYNEQFF. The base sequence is TGTGCCAGCAGCTTCCGGGACACCACCTACAATGAGCAGTTCTTC.